The source of this TCR beta chain is a study of blood T cell repertoires in COVID-19. Repertoires were generated with immunoSEQ multiplex PCR, while TCRdb's copy carries only in-frame clones and drops some. The repertoire holds around 150,000 clones, with roughly 87% as singletons. This CDR3 is built from 14 residues. Germline CDR1 and CDR2: SGHRS and YFSETQ. V lost 0 bases and J lost 7; bases outside the gene matches: 5. The TCR comes from a man in his fifties who had recovered from COVID-19. Source material: PBMCs or T cells enriched from blood (not recorded which). The V and J genes are TRBV5-1 and TRBJ2-7; 9 nucleotides line up with TRBD1. The CDR3 sequence is CASSLVGQGEEQYF. Here the CDR3 DNA reads TGCGCCAGCAGCTTGGTGGGACAGGGTGAAGAGCAGTACTTC.